These 27 T cell receptor beta chains were sequenced from one sample in a study of neoadjuvant anti-PD-1 for oral cavity cancer. As to time point: after neoadjuvant nivolumab, at surgical resection. Clones were read by immunoSEQ multiplex PCR, and TCRdb kept only the in-frame ones, dropping some. The profile shows some 15,000 clones, about three quarters of them singletons. The sequences come from PBMCs, collected after nivolumab (anti-PD-1) treatment. These receptors all come from a person aged 40 to 85 with oral cavity squamous cell carcinoma.

The gene calls are TRBV6-1 and TRBJ1-3; D gene ambiguous. The CDR3 covers 16 residues. Germline V gene sequence: CDR1 MNHNS, CDR2 SASEGT. The ends were cut back, 3 bases at V and 0 bases at J, with 12 bases in the middle. The CDR3 sequence: CASSDGGLLSGNTIYF. The CDR3 DNA is TGTGCCAGCAGTGACGGAGGGCTGCTCTCTGGAAACACCATATATTTT.

J is TRBJ1-4 and V is TRBV6-1, with unresolved D. The CDR3 contains 15 residues. V lost 3 bases and J lost 6, with 14 bases in between. From germline, CDR1 is MNHNS and CDR2 SASEGT. This CDR3 is CASSDLGHRDEKLFF. The CDR3 DNA reads as TGTGCCAGCAGTGATTTAGGTCATAGGGATGAAAAACTGTTTTTT.

The chain has TRBV7-3 and TRBJ2-1, with 12 bases that match TRBD2. V gave up 4 bases and J gave up 4 bases; unmatched junction bases: 14. This CDR3 is built from 19 residues. Germline V gene data show CDR1 as SGHTA and CDR2 as FQGTGA. CDR3 DNA: TGTGCCAGCAGCTCATCCGGGACTAGCGGGCGAAGCCCTTACAATGAGCAGTTCTTC. This gives the protein CASSSSGTSGRSPYNEQFF.

The chain carries TRBV15 and TRBJ2-3; maybe TRBD2 (6 bases). The germline V gene has CDR1 LNHNV and CDR2 YYDKDF (reference sequence). This CDR3 contains 12 residues. Trimming shortened V by 8 bases and J by 6 bases, and 12 bases separated the two germline ends. The CDR3 sequence is CATSYLADTQYF. In DNA form, the CDR3 reads TGTGCCACCTCCTACCTAGCGGATACGCAGTATTTT. The variable domain in full, with the rest retrieved from reference TRBV15 and TRBJ2-3, is DAMVIQNPRYQVTQFGKPVTLSCSQTLNHNVMYWYQQKSSQAPKLLFHYYDKDFNNEADTPDNFQSRRPNTSFCFLDIRSPGLGDTAMYLCATSYLADTQYFGPGTRLTVL.

The rearrangement uses TRBV6-6 and TRBJ2-2; 7 positions match TRBD1. CDR3 length: 15 residues. Germline V gene sequence: CDR1 MNHNY, CDR2 SVGAGI (reference sequence). V lost 2 bases to trimming and J lost 4 bases; unmatched junction nucleotides: 4. The CDR3 DNA follows: TGTGCCAGCAGTTACGGGGGACAGTTCACCGGGGAGCTGTTTTTT. This codes for CASSYGGQFTGELFF.

As regards this clone: The sample carries other DNA sequences with the same CDR3. This chain uses TRBV9 with TRBJ2-7; 7 bases align to TRBD1. There are 15 residues in the CDR3. Germline lookup yields CDR1 SGDLS and CDR2 YYNGEE. The ends lost 0 bases at V and 2 bases at J; junction bases unmatched: 5. Written as DNA, the CDR3 is TGTGCCAGCAGCGTAGGGGCAGGGGGTACCTACGAGCAGTACTTC. Translating gives CASSVGAGGTYEQYF.

The genes are TRBV6-5 and TRBJ2-3; D possibly corresponds to TRBD1 (5 bases). The CDR3 length is 16 residues. CDR1 MNHEY and CDR2 SVGAGI come from the germline V gene. V lost 0 bases, J lost 1 base, and 11 bases lay in between. CDR3 bases: TGTGCCAGCAGTTACTCGCAGGGAATAGGCACAGATACGCAGTATTTT. Translated, it gives CASSYSQGIGTDTQYF.

The V and J genes are TRBV11-3 and TRBJ2-2; D is unclear. The V gene lost 5 bases and the J gene lost 5 bases, with 9 bases spanning the gap. The V gene's germline CDR1 is SGHNT and CDR2 YENEEA. The CDR3 covers 13 residues. The CDR3 coding sequence is TGTGCCAGCAGCGCCGGGTGGACCGGGGAGCTGTTTTTT. Translation gives CASSAGWTGELFF. The variable domain in full, completed from reference TRBV11-3 and TRBJ2-2, reads EAGVVQSPRYKIIEKKQPVAFWCNPISGHNTLYWYLQNLGQGPELLIRYENEEAVDDSQLPKDRFSAERLKGVDSTLKIQPAELGDSAVYLCASSAGWTGELFFGEGSRLTVL.

The chain recombines TRBV28 with TRBJ2-3; 9 positions agree with TRBD2. Trimming at V came to 1 base and at J to 7 bases, leaving 6 bases not matched to a gene. Germline V gives CDR1 MDHEN, CDR2 SYDVKM. This CDR3 has 15 amino acids. CDR3 region: CASSLLVSGRNTQYF. CDR3 DNA: TGTGCCAGCAGTTTATTAGTTAGCGGGAGAAATACGCAGTATTTT.

The chain recombines TRBV6-5 with TRBJ2-1; D unresolved. The V gene's germline CDR1 is MNHEY and CDR2 SVGAGI. The CDR3 spans 12 residues. V gave up 2 bases and J gave up 10 bases, with 9 bases separating them. The CDR3 is CASSYPLGEQFF. DNA for the CDR3: TGTGCCAGCAGTTACCCGTTGGGCGAGCAGTTCTTC.

The chain has TRBV28 and TRBJ2-2; D perhaps matches TRBD1 (5 bases). Germline V gives CDR1 MDHEN, CDR2 SYDVKM. This CDR3 comprises 14 residues. V lost 8 bases to trimming and J lost 0 bases, with 10 bases between them. The CDR3 DNA reads TGTGCCAGCCTCTGGGGCGCGAACACCGGGGAGCTGTTTTTT. This sequence encodes CASLWGANTGELFF.

CDR3 in DNA: TGTGCCAGCAGGACAGGGGGATCTAACTATGGCTACACCTTC. Translated, it gives CASRTGGSNYGYTF. The chain has TRBV28 and TRBJ1-2; 9 nucleotides align to TRBD1. The CDR3 is made up of 14 amino acids. Germline-derived CDR1 and CDR2 are MDHEN and SYDVKM. V was pared by 6 bases and J by 0 bases, with 2 bases of the junction left unmatched.

The rearrangement uses TRBV5-4 and TRBJ2-7; tentatively, D is TRBD2 (5 bases). Trimming took 2 bases from V and 9 from J, leaving 12 bases between them. In germline, CDR1 is SGHNT, CDR2 YYREEE (reference sequence). The CDR3 contains 12 residues. CDR3 amino acids: CASSFWGEGQYF. CDR3 nucleotides: TGTGCCAGCAGCTTTTGGGGAGAGGGGCAGTACTTC. Combining the CDR3 with reference TRBV5-4 and TRBJ2-7 gives the whole variable domain ETGVTQSPTHLIKTRGQQVTLRCSSQSGHNTVSWYQQALGQGPQFIFQYYREEENGRGNFPPRFSGLQFPNYSSELNVNALELDDSALYLCASSFWGEGQYFGPGTRLTVT.

This clone was seen a single time. The chain combines TRBV27 with TRBJ2-2, with 8 bases that match TRBD2. Germline V gene lookup returns CDR1 MNHEY and CDR2 SMNVEV (reference sequence). This CDR3 is built from 17 residues. Unmatched junction bases numbered 8, after V lost 0 bases and J lost 5 bases. This CDR3 is CASSLSMTLAGTGELFF. In nucleotides, the CDR3 is TGTGCCAGCAGTTTATCGATGACATTAGCGGGAACCGGGGAGCTGTTTTTT.

The rearrangement joins TRBV5-6 to TRBJ2-3, with D maybe TRBD2 (7 bases). V was clipped by 2 bases and J by 5 bases, with 18 bases between them. CDR1 is SGHDT and CDR2 is YYEEEE in the germline V gene. This CDR3 has 16 residues. CDR3 nucleotides: TGTGCCAGCAGCTTATTAACCCGGGGGGCCGGAGATACGCAGTATTTT. This gives the protein CASSLLTRGAGDTQYF.

V is TRBV19 and J is TRBJ1-1; no reliable D call. The CDR3 has 14 residues. Germline V gene lookup returns CDR1 LNHDA and CDR2 SQIVND (reference sequence). Trimming shortened V by 4 bases and J by 1 base, and 10 bases separated the two germline ends. Written as DNA, the CDR3 is TGTGCCAGTAGTAGGTCCGGATCGAACACTGAAGCTTTCTTT. Its translation is CASSRSGSNTEAFF.

V usage is TRBV7-9 and J usage is TRBJ2-6; D call uncertain. The CDR3 loop spans 15 amino acids. V shed 0 bases and J shed 0 bases, with 3 bases lying between them. CDR1 and CDR2 (germline): SEHNR, FQNEAQ (reference sequence). The CDR3 sequence: CASSLAGSGANVLTF. The CDR3 region has the DNA TGTGCCAGCAGCTTAGCAGGCTCTGGGGCCAACGTCCTGACTTTC.

The chain is built from TRBV28 and TRBJ2-7; TRBD1 is a possible D gene (5 bases). V was clipped by 7 bases and J by 5 bases, with 18 bases between them. In germline, CDR1 is MDHEN, CDR2 SYDVKM. The CDR3 is made up of 14 amino acids. The CDR3 spells CASTSTQGIHEQYF. The CDR3 DNA is TGTGCCAGCACCAGCACCCAGGGTATCCACGAGCAGTACTTC.

This clone was picked up a small number of times. This CDR3 reads CASSSQREPPYEQYF. DNA for the CDR3: TGTGCCAGCAGCTCCCAGCGGGAGCCCCCCTACGAGCAGTACTTC. The gene calls are TRBV5-5 and TRBJ2-7, with 8 bases matching TRBD2. The V gene's germline CDR1 is SGHKS and CDR2 YYEKEE (reference sequence). The trim removed 3 bases at V and 2 bases at J, leaving 7 bases unmatched. This CDR3 has 15 residues.

This clone was picked up one time. The chain links TRBV6-5 to TRBJ1-5; TRBD1 agrees at 10 bases. Germline-derived CDR1 and CDR2 are MNHEY and SVGAGI. The CDR3 is 14 amino acids. V shed 7 bases and J 7 bases; nucleotides not matched to a gene: 7. DNA for the CDR3: TGTGCCAGCACCCCCGGGACAGGGGAACAGCCCCAGCATTTT. Protein: CASTPGTGEQPQHF.

This clone was detected a few times. CDR3 amino acids: CASNGQGNTEAFF. The CDR3 DNA reads as TGTGCCAGCAATGGGCAGGGGAACACTGAAGCTTTCTTT. The chain has TRBV2 and TRBJ1-1, with a possible D match to TRBD1 (5 bases). The CDR3 has 13 amino acids. Trimming removed 7 bases at V and 1 base at J, with 10 bases between. Germline-derived CDR1 and CDR2 are SNHLY and FYNNEI.

The V call is TRBV29-1, the J call TRBJ2-3; 11 bases map to TRBD2. The CDR3 loop spans 14 amino acids. After removal of 4 bases from V and 4 bases from J, the junction contained 4 bases not matched to a gene. Germline loops: CDR1 SQVTM, CDR2 ANQGSEA. The CDR3 sequence is CSVAVAGGSDTQYF. The CDR3 DNA reads TGCAGCGTTGCTGTAGCGGGAGGGTCAGATACGCAGTATTTT.

This chain links TRBV7-3 with TRBJ2-1; D remains unclear. This CDR3 is built from 13 residues. CDR1 is SGHTA, CDR2 FQGTGA, per germline. V was pared by 3 bases and J by 10 bases, with 13 bases between. In DNA, the CDR3 is TGTGCCAGCAGCTTCGTTAGGGAAGGAGAGCAGTTCTTC. This codes for CASSFVREGEQFF.

The V call is TRBV10-3, the J call TRBJ2-7; D remains ambiguous. The CDR3 covers 15 residues. Germline CDR1 reads ENHRY; CDR2 reads SYGVKD. Between the trimmed V and J ends, which lost 2 bases and 1 base, there was a span of 12 bases. This CDR3 reads CAISEGVPSSYEQYF. The CDR3 DNA reads as TGTGCCATCAGTGAGGGGGTGCCCTCTTCCTACGAGCAGTACTTC.

This chain uses TRBV5-1 with TRBJ2-3; the D gene is possibly TRBD1 (7 bases). V was clipped by 5 bases and J by 2 bases, with 15 bases between them. The CDR3 spans 15 residues. Per the germline V gene, CDR1 is SGHRS and CDR2 is YFSETQ. This CDR3 reads CASSPQGGATDTQYF. The CDR3 DNA reads as TGCGCCAGCAGTCCCCAGGGGGGCGCCACAGATACGCAGTATTTT. The variable domain in full, with the rest retrieved from reference TRBV5-1 and TRBJ2-3, is KAGVTQTPRYLIKTRGQQVTLSCSPISGHRSVSWYQQTPGQGLQFLFEYFSETQRNKGNFPGRFSGRQFSNSRSEMNVSTLELGDSALYLCASSPQGGATDTQYFGPGTRLTVL.

This chain connects TRBV5-1 to TRBJ1-1; tentatively, D is TRBD1 (5 bases). The CDR3 has 14 amino acids. V was shortened by 3 bases and J by 4 bases, with 13 bases between the two germline ends. The germline CDR1 and CDR2 sequences are SGHRS and YFSETQ. CDR3 coding DNA: TGCGCCAGCAGCTCCGGGGAGGGGTTCACTGAAGCTTTCTTT. Protein: CASSSGEGFTEAFF.

This clone has more than one count but fewer than ten. This chain links TRBV10-2 with TRBJ2-7, with D possibly matching TRBD2 (5 bases). The V gene lost 2 bases and the J gene lost 2 bases, with 7 bases spanning the gap. In germline, CDR1 is WSHSY, CDR2 SAAADI. This CDR3 has 13 residues. This chain's CDR3 is CASSEQRPYEQYF. The CDR3 nucleotides read TGCGCCAGCAGTGAGCAGCGGCCCTACGAGCAGTACTTC.